This section outlines one T cell receptor beta chain sequence together with its context. This specimen comes from a study of cytomegalovirus exposure and HLA in healthy donors. Amplification used 60 Vbeta primers and 13 Jbeta primers. Some clones are missing from TCRdb's copy, which holds only in-frame ones; the method was immunoSEQ multiplex PCR. Among around 80,000 clones listed, approximately 60% were seen once. Trimming took 6 bases from V and 3 from J, leaving 15 bases between them. The CDR3 extends over 16 amino acids. CDR1 SGHTA and CDR2 FQGNSA come from the germline V gene. Material: PBMCs. The TCR comes from a male donor in good health and CMV-seropositive. The V call is TRBV7-2, the J call TRBJ1-6, with unresolved D. This chain's CDR3 is CASRERTRVYNSPLHF. CDR3 bases: TGTGCCAGCAGAGAGAGGACTCGAGTCTATAATTCACCCCTCCACTTT.